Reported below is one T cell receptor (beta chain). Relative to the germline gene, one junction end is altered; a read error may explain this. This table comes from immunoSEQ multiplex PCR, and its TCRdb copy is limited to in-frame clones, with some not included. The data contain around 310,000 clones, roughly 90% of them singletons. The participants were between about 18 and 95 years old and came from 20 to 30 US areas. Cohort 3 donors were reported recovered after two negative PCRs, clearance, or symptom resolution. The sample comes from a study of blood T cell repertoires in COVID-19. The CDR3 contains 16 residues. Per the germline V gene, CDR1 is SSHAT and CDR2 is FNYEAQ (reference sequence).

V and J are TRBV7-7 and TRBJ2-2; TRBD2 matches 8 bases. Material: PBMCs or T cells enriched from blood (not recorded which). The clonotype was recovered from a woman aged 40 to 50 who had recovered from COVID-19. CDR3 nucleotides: TGTGCTAGCAGCTTAGCAGCGGGGGCGAACACCGGGGAGCTGTTTTTT. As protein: CASSLAAGANTGELFF. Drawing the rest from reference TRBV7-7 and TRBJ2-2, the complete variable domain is GAGVSQSPRYKVTKRGQDVTLRCDPISSHATLYWYQQALGQGPEFLTYFNYEAQPDKSGLPSDRFSAERPEGSISTLTIQRTEQRDSAMYRCASSLAAGANTGELFFGEGSRLTVL.